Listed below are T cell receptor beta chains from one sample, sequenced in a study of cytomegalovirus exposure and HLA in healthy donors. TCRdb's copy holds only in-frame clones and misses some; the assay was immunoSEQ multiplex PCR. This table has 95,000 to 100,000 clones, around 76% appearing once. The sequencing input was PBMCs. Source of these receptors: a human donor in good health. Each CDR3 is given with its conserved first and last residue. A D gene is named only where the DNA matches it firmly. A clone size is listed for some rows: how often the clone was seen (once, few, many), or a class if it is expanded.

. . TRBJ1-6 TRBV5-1 TGCGCCAGCAGCTTACAGTATAATTCACCCCTCCACTTT CASSLQYNSPLHF
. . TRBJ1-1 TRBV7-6 TGTGCCAGCAGCCGCCGGCGAGGACAAGAAGCTTTCTTT CASSRRRGQEAFF
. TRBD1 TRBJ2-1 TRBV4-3 TGCGCCAGCAGCCCGGGACAGGTCATTTCCAATGAGCAGTTCTTC CASSPGQVISNEQFF
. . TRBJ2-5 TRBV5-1 TGCGCCAGCAGCCGCGGGGCTGATTGGGAGACCCAGTACTTC CASSRGADWETQYF
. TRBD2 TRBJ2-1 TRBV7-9 TGTTCCAGCAGCTTAGTTAGCGGGGGGGCGATTTACAATGAGCAGTTCTTC CSSSLVSGGAIYNEQFF
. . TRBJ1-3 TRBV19 TGTGCCAGTAGTACGCCTTGGGAGTCTGGAAACACCATATATTTT CASSTPWESGNTIYF
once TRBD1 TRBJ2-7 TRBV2 TGTGCCAGCAAATCCGACAGGGACTCCTACGAGCAGTACTTC CASKSDRDSYEQYF
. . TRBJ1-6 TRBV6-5 TGTGCCAGCAGTAGAACAGGGAATAATTCACCCCTCCACTTT CASSRTGNNSPLHF
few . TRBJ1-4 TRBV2 TGTGCCAGCAGTGAAACTGGCGGGACCCGGGCCGGAAAACTGTTTTTT CASSETGGTRAGKLFF
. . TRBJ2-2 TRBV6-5 TGTGCCAGCACCCCCAACGTCCAGACAGGATGGGAGCTGTTTTTT CASTPNVQTGWELFF
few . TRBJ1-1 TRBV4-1 TGCGCCAGCAGCCTCATGCTCCGGGTGAACACTGAAGCTTTCTTT CASSLMLRVNTEAFF
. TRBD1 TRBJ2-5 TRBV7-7 TGTGCCAGCAGCTTCCTGGACAGGGCAATCCAAGAGACCCAGTACTTC CASSFLDRAIQETQYF
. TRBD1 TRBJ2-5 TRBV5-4 TGTGCCAGCAGCTCAGGTGGGACAGGGAGGTTGGAGCAGTACTTC CASSSGGTGRLEQYF
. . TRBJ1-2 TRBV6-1 TGTGCCAGCAGTGTAGGCAGGGCCGCCGGCTACACCTTC CASSVGRAAGYTF
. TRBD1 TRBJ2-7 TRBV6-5 TGTGCCAGCAGTCCGGGACAGCACTCCTACGAGCAGTACTTC CASSPGQHSYEQYF
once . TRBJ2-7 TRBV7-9 TGTGCCAGCAGCAGCAACGGGATCCGCTCCTACGAGCAGTACTTC CASSSNGIRSYEQYF
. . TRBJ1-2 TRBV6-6 TGTGCCAGCAGCCCCACACGAAACTATGGCTACACCTTC CASSPTRNYGYTF
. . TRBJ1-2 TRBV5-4 TGTGCCAGCAGCTCGGAATTGCAGGGGAGTTTTTATGGCTACACCTTC CASSSELQGSFYGYTF